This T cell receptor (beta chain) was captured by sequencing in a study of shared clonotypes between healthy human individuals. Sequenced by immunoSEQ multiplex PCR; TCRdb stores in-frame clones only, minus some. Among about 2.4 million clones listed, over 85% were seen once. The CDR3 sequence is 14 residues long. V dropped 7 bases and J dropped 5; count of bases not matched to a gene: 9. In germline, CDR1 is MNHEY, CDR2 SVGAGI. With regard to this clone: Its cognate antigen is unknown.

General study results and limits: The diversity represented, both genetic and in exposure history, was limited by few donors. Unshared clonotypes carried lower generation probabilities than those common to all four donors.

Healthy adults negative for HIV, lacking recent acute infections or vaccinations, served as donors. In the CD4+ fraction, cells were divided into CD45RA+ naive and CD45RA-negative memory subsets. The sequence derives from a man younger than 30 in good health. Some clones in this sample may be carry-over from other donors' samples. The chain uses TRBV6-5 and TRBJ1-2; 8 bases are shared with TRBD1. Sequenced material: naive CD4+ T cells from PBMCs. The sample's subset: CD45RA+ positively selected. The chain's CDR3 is CASKPDRGPYGYTF. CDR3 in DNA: TGTGCCAGCAAGCCCGACAGGGGACCTTATGGCTACACCTTC.